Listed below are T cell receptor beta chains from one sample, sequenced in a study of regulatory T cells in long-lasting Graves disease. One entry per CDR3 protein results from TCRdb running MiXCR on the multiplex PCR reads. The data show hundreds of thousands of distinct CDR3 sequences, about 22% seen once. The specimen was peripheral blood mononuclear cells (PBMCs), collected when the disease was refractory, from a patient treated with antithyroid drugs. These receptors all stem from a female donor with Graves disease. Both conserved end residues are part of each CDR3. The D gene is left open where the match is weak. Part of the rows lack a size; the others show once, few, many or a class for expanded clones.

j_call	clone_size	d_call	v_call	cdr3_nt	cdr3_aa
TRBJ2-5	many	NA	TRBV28	TGTGCCAGCAGTTTAGGGTACCCCCAGGCGGCCCAGTACTTC	CASSLGYPQAAQYF
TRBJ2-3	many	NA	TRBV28	TGTGCCAGCACCACAGGGAGGGATACGCAGTATTTT	CASTTGRDTQYF
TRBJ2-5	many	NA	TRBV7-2	TGTGCCAGCAGCTTAGTCGGAGATACAGGAGAGACCCAGTACTTC	CASSLVGDTGETQYF
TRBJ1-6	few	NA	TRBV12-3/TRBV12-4	TGTGCCAGCAGCCCAGGGGTACCGAGTTCACCCCTCCACTTT	CASSPGVPSSPLHF
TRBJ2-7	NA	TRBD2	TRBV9	TGTGCCAGCAGCATCAGCGGGGTCTCCTACGAGCAGTACTTC	CASSISGVSYEQYF
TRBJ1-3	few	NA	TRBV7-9	TGTGCCAGCACCGGCGGGCCGAGCTACCTCTCTGGAAACACCATATATTTT	CASTGGPSYLSGNTIYF
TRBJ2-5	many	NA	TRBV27	TGTGCCAGCGGTAAAGAAGAGACCCAGTACTTC	CASGKEETQYF
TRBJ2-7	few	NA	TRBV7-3	TGTGCCAGCAGCTTAACGTACGGGGGCGAGCAGTACTTC	CASSLTYGGEQYF
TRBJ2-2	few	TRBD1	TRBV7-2	TGTGCCAGCAGCCCCCTCGACAGGGTGAACACCGGGGAGCTGTTTTTT	CASSPLDRVNTGELFF
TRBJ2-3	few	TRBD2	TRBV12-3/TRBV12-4	TGTGCCAGCAGTCCCGGGACTAGCGGTATAACAGATACGCAGTATTTT	CASSPGTSGITDTQYF
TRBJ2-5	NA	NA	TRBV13	TGTGCCAGCAGCGCAGCAGGAGAGACCCAGTACTTC	CASSAAGETQYF
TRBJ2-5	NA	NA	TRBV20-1	TGCAGTGCTAGAGCTCCGGGGGCCCAAGAGACCCAGTACTTC	CSARAPGAQETQYF
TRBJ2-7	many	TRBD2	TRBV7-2	TGTGCCAGCAGCCCCGGGAGCGGGAGGCAGCACGAGCAGTACTTC	CASSPGSGRQHEQYF
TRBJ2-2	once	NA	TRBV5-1	TGCGCCAGCACCCTCCAAGGGGACACCGGGGAGCTGTTTTTT	CASTLQGDTGELFF
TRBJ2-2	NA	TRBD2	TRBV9	TGTGCCAGGCGGGGGGGCGGGGAGCTGTTTTTT	CARRGGGELFF
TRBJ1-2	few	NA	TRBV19	TGTGCCAGTAGTATAGCCGGCGGTGTGGGTAAGGGCTACACCTTC	CASSIAGGVGKGYTF
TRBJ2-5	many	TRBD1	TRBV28	TGTGCCAGCAGTCCGGGCTTGGGACAGGCCCACCAAGAGACCCAGTACTTC	CASSPGLGQAHQETQYF
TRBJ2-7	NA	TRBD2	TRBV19	TGTGCCAGTACTGAGGAGCGGGGGTCCCTGGAGCAGTACTTC	CASTEERGSLEQYF
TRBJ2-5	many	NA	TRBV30	TGTGCCTGGAGTAGAGGGTTGGAGACCCAGTACTTC	CAWSRGLETQYF
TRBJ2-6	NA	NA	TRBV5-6	TGTGCCAGCAGCTTGGCCGGGGGCTACCTCTCTGGGGCCAACGTCCTGACTTTC	CASSLAGGYLSGANVLTF
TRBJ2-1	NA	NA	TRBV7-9	TGTGCCAGCAGCCAAGGTGGTACTCACAATGAGCAGTTCTTC	CASSQGGTHNEQFF
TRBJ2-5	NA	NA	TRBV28	TGTGCCAGCAGTTCCGAGGGGGGCCGGGAGACCCAGTACTTC	CASSSEGGRETQYF
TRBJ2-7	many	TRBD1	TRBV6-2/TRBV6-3	TGTGCCAGCAGTTCTCCTTTGACAGGGGAGACCTACGAGCAGTACTTC	CASSSPLTGETYEQYF
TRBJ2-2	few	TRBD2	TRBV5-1	TGCGCCAGCAGAGTTACTAGCGGGAGGTCCACCGGGGAGCTGTTTTTT	CASRVTSGRSTGELFF
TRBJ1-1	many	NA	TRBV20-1	TGCAGTGCCCTCCGCCCGACTGAAGCTTTCTTT	CSALRPTEAFF
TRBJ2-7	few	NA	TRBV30	TGTGCCTGGATGGCTCTCTCATCCTACGAGCAGTACTTC	CAWMALSSYEQYF
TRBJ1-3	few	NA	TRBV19	TGTGCCAGTAGTCTCGACGGGCCGCGGTACACCATATATTTT	CASSLDGPRYTIYF
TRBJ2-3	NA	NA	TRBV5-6	TGTGCCAGCAGCTTGGCAAGGTGGGGAGACACAGATACGCAGTATTTT	CASSLARWGDTDTQYF
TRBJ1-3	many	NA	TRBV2	TGTGCCAGCAGTGACTCGGGGACCAATGCTGGAAACACCATATATTTT	CASSDSGTNAGNTIYF
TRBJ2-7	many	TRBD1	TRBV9	TGTGCCAGCAGCGTAGGCCGGGACAGCCACGAGCAGTACTTC	CASSVGRDSHEQYF
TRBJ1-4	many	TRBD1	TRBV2	TGTGCCAGCAGAGGACAGGGGTTGACTAATGAAAAACTGTTTTTT	CASRGQGLTNEKLFF
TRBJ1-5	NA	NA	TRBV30	TGTGCCTGGAGCAGTGTTTTAGAGAATCAGCCCCAGCATTTC	CAWSSVLENQPQHF
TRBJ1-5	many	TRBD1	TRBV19	TGTGCCAGTAGTATAATCGGACAGGGTAATCAGCCCCAGCATTTT	CASSIIGQGNQPQHF
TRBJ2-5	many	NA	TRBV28	TGTGCCAGCCAGCGGGAAGAGACCCAGTACTTC	CASQREETQYF
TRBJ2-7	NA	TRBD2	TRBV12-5	TGTGCTAGTGGTGTAGCGGGATTTTACGAGCAGTACTTC	CASGVAGFYEQYF
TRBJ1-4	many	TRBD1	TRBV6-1	TGTGCCAGCTCGGAACAGGGGGCTGCGCTTCCTAATGAAAAACTGTTTTTT	CASSEQGAALPNEKLFF
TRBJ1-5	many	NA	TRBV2	TGTGCAAGCAAAAGGTGGGGTATCCAGCCCCAGCATTTT	CASKRWGIQPQHF
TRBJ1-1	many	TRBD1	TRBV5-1	TGCGCCAGCAGCTTTTGGGACAGGGAGATGAACACTGAAGCTTTCTTT	CASSFWDREMNTEAFF
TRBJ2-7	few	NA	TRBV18	TGTGCCAGCTCACCACCACAGGCTTCCTACGAGCAGTACTTC	CASSPPQASYEQYF